This T cell receptor beta chain stems from a study of vaccination effects on CD4 cells after COVID-19. With the ViraFEST assay, the study expanded antigen-specific CD4+ T cells using viral peptide pools, then sequenced them. Scientists isolated CD4+ T cells after an approximately 10-day culture period ended. With around 10 ug/ml peptides and 10 IU/ml IL-2, fewer than 2.5 million PBMC per well were cultured. Cultures received IL-2 medium that replaced half the medium on days 3 and 7. Trimming stripped 0 bases from V and 4 bases from J, with 9 bases between. The CDR3 has 14 amino acids. Germline V lookup: CDR1 MGHRA, CDR2 YSYEKL. About this clone itself: Its specificity is unknown.

Method: immunoSEQ multiplex PCR; TCRdb's copy keeps in-frame clones and lacks some. The sample lists 55,000 to 70,000 clones; roughly four fifths were seen once. This receptor was taken from a human donor who received a COVID-19 vaccine. This rearrangement joins TRBV4-1 to TRBJ1-1, with unresolved D. Sequenced material: CD4+ T cells from PBMCs cultured with HCoV-229E spike peptides, taken before COVID-19 vaccination. For the CDR3, the DNA is TGCGCCAGCAGCCAAGATGTATGGGCCACTGAAGCTTTCTTT. Its translation is CASSQDVWATEAFF.